These 23 T cell receptor beta chains came from one sample sequenced in a study of T cell responses to AZD1222 COVID-19 vaccine. Assay used: immunoSEQ multiplex PCR; TCRdb lists only in-frame clones, some missing. The repertoire holds approximately 120,000 clones, with about nine tenths as singletons. The specimen was peripheral blood, collected on day 0 of AZD1222 vaccination. The receptors were gathered from an adult in good health.

The chain is built from TRBV6-5 and TRBJ1-4; TRBD1 aligns across 10 bases. CDR1 and CDR2 (germline): MNHEY, SVGAGI. CDR3 length: 15 amino acids. V lost 5 bases and J lost 4; bases outside the gene matches: 4. This CDR3 is CASSQTGGRNEKLFF. CDR3 in DNA: TGTGCCAGCAGTCAGACAGGGGGCCGTAATGAAAAACTGTTTTTT.

V is TRBV2 and J is TRBJ1-6; perhaps TRBD1 as D (5 bases). Germline CDR1 reads SNHLY; CDR2 reads FYNNEI. The CDR3 totals 13 residues. V shed 5 bases and J shed 7 bases, with 9 bases lying between them. The CDR3 here is CASSRDLNSPLHF. CDR3 coding DNA: TGTGCCAGCAGTCGGGACCTAAATTCACCCCTCCACTTT.

The chain links TRBV7-2 to TRBJ2-2; possible D gene TRBD2, 5 bases. V dropped 0 bases and J dropped 6 bases, with 14 bases sitting between them. The CDR3 spans 16 residues. Germline V gives CDR1 SGHTA, CDR2 FQGNSA. The CDR3 sequence: CASSLASSGYAGELFF. As DNA, the CDR3 is TGTGCCAGCAGCTTAGCTAGCTCGGGGTACGCCGGGGAGCTGTTTTTT.

This chain joins TRBV28 and TRBJ2-7, with D possibly matching TRBD2 (5 bases). From germline, CDR1 is MDHEN and CDR2 SYDVKM. The CDR3 spans 14 residues. The V end was cut by 3 bases, the J end by 2 bases, with 11 bases between. The CDR3 here is CASSFRTGAYEQYF. DNA for the CDR3: TGTGCCAGCAGTTTCCGGACTGGAGCCTACGAGCAGTACTTC.

This clone was seen a few times. V is TRBV30 and J is TRBJ2-1, with D uncertain. The CDR3 has 16 amino acids. Trimming took 0 bases from V and 0 from J, leaving 12 bases between them. Per germline, CDR1 GTSNPN and CDR2 SVGIG (reference sequence). The CDR3 region has the DNA TGTGCCTGGAGTGTACGTGGTTTGAGCTCCTACAATGAGCAGTTCTTC. This sequence encodes CAWSVRGLSSYNEQFF.

The J gene is TRBJ1-3, the V gene TRBV2; weak D call: TRBD1 (5 bases). V was shortened by 2 bases and J by 4 bases, with 9 bases between the two germline ends. The CDR3 has 14 residues. Germline CDR1 and CDR2: SNHLY and FYNNEI. The CDR3 DNA reads TGTGCCAGCAGTGAATCGACAGCCGGAAACACCATATATTTT. Protein sequence: CASSESTAGNTIYF.

The chain uses TRBV4-2 and TRBJ1-2, with 7 bases aligning to TRBD1. The CDR3 covers 15 residues. CDR1 is LGHNA, CDR2 YNFKEQ, per germline. V shed 3 bases and J 5 bases; nucleotides not matched to a gene: 9. CDR3 DNA sequence: TGTGCCAGCAGCCACGACGACAGGGCCGGGTATGGCTACACCTTC. Protein sequence: CASSHDDRAGYGYTF.

This chain joins TRBV5-1 and TRBJ2-2, with 7 bases aligning to TRBD1. The CDR3 is made up of 13 amino acids. Germline assignment: CDR1 SGHRS and CDR2 YFSETQ. V dropped 5 bases and J dropped 10; count of bases not matched to a gene: 8. CDR3 protein: CASSRQGREELFF. CDR3 coding DNA: TGCGCCAGCAGTCGACAGGGTAGGGAGGAGCTGTTTTTT.

The chain uses TRBV30 and TRBJ2-7; D gene ambiguous. The V gene lost 3 bases and the J gene lost 4 bases, with 13 bases spanning the gap. Germline V lookup: CDR1 GTSNPN, CDR2 SVGIG (reference sequence). The CDR3 runs 13 residues. CDR3 sequence reads: CAWRRPGPYEQYF. CDR3 bases: TGTGCCTGGAGACGACCGGGTCCTTACGAGCAGTACTTC.

This clone showed up just once. This chain links TRBV10-3 with TRBJ2-2; 10 bases are shared with TRBD2. CDR1 and CDR2 (germline): ENHRY, SYGVKD. This CDR3 spans 15 amino acids. J lost 7 bases, V lost 0 bases, and 2 bases had no gene match. The CDR3 bases are TGTGCCATCAGTGAGTCCGGACTAGCGGTCGGGGAGCTGTTTTTT. This gives the protein CAISESGLAVGELFF.

The rearrangement uses TRBV28 and TRBJ2-5; the D gene is possibly TRBD1 (6 bases). CDR3 length: 15 amino acids. Germline V CDR1 and CDR2: MDHEN, SYDVKM. V was clipped by 3 bases and J by 4 bases, with 15 bases between them. In DNA form, the CDR3 reads TGTGCCAGCAGTTTTACGTCGGGCAGGGGAGAGACCCAGTACTTC. It encodes CASSFTSGRGETQYF.

The V and J genes are TRBV5-1 and TRBJ2-5; D perhaps matches TRBD1 (5 bases). Germline V gene sequence: CDR1 SGHRS, CDR2 YFSETQ. V was shortened by 1 base and J by 4 bases, with 17 bases between the two germline ends. CDR3 length: 16 amino acids. The CDR3 spells CASSLFPTGSGETQYF. The CDR3 region has the DNA TGCGCCAGCAGCTTGTTTCCCACAGGTTCTGGAGAGACCCAGTACTTC.

V usage is TRBV3-1 (or the pseudogene TRBV3-2) and J usage is TRBJ1-1, with D possibly being TRBD1 (5 bases). CDR1 and CDR2 from the germline V gene are LGHDT and YNNKEL (reference sequence). V was pared by 0 bases and J by 5 bases, with 10 bases between. The CDR3 sequence is 14 residues long. In DNA form, the CDR3 reads TGTGCCAGCAGCCAAGATCGTGGGGGGACTGAAGCTTTCTTT. This encodes CASSQDRGGTEAFF.

The chain employs TRBV19 and TRBJ2-7; possibly TRBD2 for D (5 bases). From germline, CDR1 is LNHDA and CDR2 SQIVND (reference sequence). CDR3 length: 16 amino acids. Trimming cost V 3 bases and J 0 bases, with 15 bases left between them. CDR3 residues: CASSIGSAGYSYEQYF. CDR3 sequence (DNA): TGTGCCAGTAGTATCGGCAGTGCGGGCTACTCCTACGAGCAGTACTTC.

The chain combines TRBV18 with TRBJ1-5, with 10 bases identical to TRBD1. The CDR3 covers 15 residues. CDR1 KGHSH and CDR2 LQKENI come from the germline V gene. Trimming cost V 3 bases and J 7 bases; bases outside gene matches: 6. The CDR3 is CASSPGQGSWQPQHF. The CDR3, as DNA: TGTGCCAGCTCACCGGGACAGGGGAGTTGGCAGCCCCAGCATTTT.

V and J are TRBV12-3 or TRBV12-4 and TRBJ2-5; D is possibly TRBD2 (6 bases). V lost 7 bases, J lost 3 bases, and 12 bases lay in between. The CDR3 runs to 13 residues. The CDR3 nucleotides read TGTGCCAGCACCCGGGACTCAAAAGAGACCCAGTACTTC. Protein sequence: CASTRDSKETQYF.

The CDR3 DNA is TGTGCCAGCAGCTTAGAGGGCCTGGGAGAGACCCAGTACTTC. This encodes CASSLEGLGETQYF. The rearrangement links TRBV7-2 to TRBJ2-5; D gene ambiguous. V shed 1 base and J shed 4 bases, with 10 bases lying between them. From germline, CDR1 is SGHTA and CDR2 FQGNSA. This CDR3 spans 14 amino acids. Based on the CDR3 plus reference TRBV7-2 and TRBJ2-5, the full variable domain is GAGVSQSPSNKVTEKGKDVELRCDPISGHTALYWYRQSLGQGLEFLIYFQGNSAPDKSGLPSDRFSAERTGGSVSTLTIQRTQQEDSAVYLCASSLEGLGETQYFGPGTRLLVL.

V usage is TRBV11-2 and J usage is TRBJ1-6, with a possible D match to TRBD1 (6 bases). With 2 bases removed from V and 7 bases from J, the gap between germline ends came to 12 bases. CDR3 length: 15 amino acids. Germline V gene lookup returns CDR1 SGHAT and CDR2 FQNNGV. The CDR3 sequence is CASSLTRQANSPLHF. The CDR3 DNA follows: TGTGCCAGCAGCTTAACCCGACAGGCAAATTCACCCCTCCACTTT. The full variable domain, completed using reference TRBV11-2 and TRBJ1-6, is EAGVAQSPRYKIIEKRQSVAFWCNPISGHATLYWYQQILGQGPKLLIQFQNNGVVDDSQLPKDRFSAERLKGVDSTLKIQPAKLEDSAVYLCASSLTRQANSPLHFGNGTRLTVT.

This chain links TRBV5-1 with TRBJ1-4, with TRBD1 identical over 7 bases. This CDR3 has 15 residues. With V trimmed by 3 bases and J by 8 bases, 10 bases remained unmatched. In germline, CDR1 is SGHRS, CDR2 YFSETQ. CDR3 in amino acids: CASSWEPGDSEKLFF. CDR3 bases: TGCGCCAGCAGCTGGGAACCAGGGGACAGCGAAAAACTGTTTTTT.

The CDR3 bases are TGTGCCAGCAGCATCGACAGACTTATGAACACTGAAGCTTTCTTT. Protein sequence: CASSIDRLMNTEAFF. The V gene is TRBV5-4, the J gene TRBJ1-1; TRBD1 is a possible D gene (5 bases). This CDR3 spans 15 amino acids. V was shortened by 4 bases and J by 0 bases, with 13 bases between the two germline ends. Germline CDR1 reads SGHNT; CDR2 reads YYREEE (reference sequence).

The V and J genes are TRBV28 and TRBJ1-3; D gene uncertain. Germline V gene lookup returns CDR1 MDHEN and CDR2 SYDVKM. CDR3 length: 14 amino acids. Trimming cost V 3 bases and J 7 bases, with 13 bases left between them. In nucleotides, the CDR3 is TGTGCCAGCAGTTTGGAACAGCAGCCTAACACCATATATTTT. The encoded protein is CASSLEQQPNTIYF. Based on the CDR3 plus reference TRBV28 and TRBJ1-3, the full variable domain is DVKVTQSSRYLVKRTGEKVFLECVQDMDHENMFWYRQDPGLGLRLIYFSYDVKMKEKGDIPEGYSVSREKKERFSLILESASTNQTSMYLCASSLEQQPNTIYFGEGSWLTVV.

This chain connects TRBV20-1 to TRBJ2-1, with D uncertain. This CDR3 contains 10 residues. Germline values: CDR1 DFQATT, CDR2 SNEGSKA (reference sequence). CDR3 nucleotide sequence: TGCAGGCCGGTGGGGAATGAGCAGTTCTTC. This sequence encodes CRPVGNEQFF.

This rearrangement joins TRBV2 to TRBJ1-1; D is uncertain. Germline V gene lookup returns CDR1 SNHLY and CDR2 FYNNEI. The CDR3 covers 13 residues. Trimming left V 3 bases short and J 1 base short, with 6 bases between. In nucleotides, the CDR3 is TGTGCCAGCAGTGATTTTTGGAACACTGAAGCTTTCTTT. This gives the protein CASSDFWNTEAFF. The entire variable domain, with the rest obtained from reference TRBV2 and TRBJ1-1, is as follows: EPEVTQTPSHQVTQMGQEVILRCVPISNHLYFYWYRQILGQKVEFLVSFYNNEISEKSEIFDDQFSVERPDGSNFTLKIRSTKLEDSAMYFCASSDFWNTEAFFGQGTRLTVV.